This note documents a single TCR beta chain sequence. Some clones are missing from TCRdb's copy, which holds only in-frame ones; the method was immunoSEQ multiplex PCR. Here the sample spans approximately 400,000 clones, 96% being singletons. This sample is part of a study of shared clonotypes between healthy human individuals. J gave up 1 base and V 6 bases, and 13 bases lay outside the gene matches. Germline CDR1 is MDHEN and CDR2 is SYDVKM. The CDR3 runs 17 residues. The chain couples TRBV28 to TRBJ2-3; TRBD1 agrees at 7 bases. The receptor was derived from a man aged 25 to 40 in good health. Sequenced input: memory CD8+ T cells sorted from blood. Subset in this sample: CD45RO+ cells pooled with CCR7-negative TemRA cells. In nucleotides, the CDR3 is TGTGCCAGCAGGACCCTCGACAGGGAGAAAGGCACAGATACGCAGTATTTT. Residues: CASRTLDREKGTDTQYF.